This T cell receptor (beta chain) was sequenced in a study of identical twins. There are many counts of this clonotype. V gave up 6 bases and J gave up 3 bases, with 5 bases separating them. The CDR3 totals 11 residues. From germline, CDR1 is MDHEN and CDR2 SYDVKM. In TCRdb, the 5' RACE reads were re-called with MiXCR into one record per CDR3 protein. The sample consists of 1,800,000 or so distinct CDR3 sequences, under 35% of them appearing once. This receptor was taken from a newborn girl in good health. The chain joins TRBV28 to TRBJ2-5; D remains ambiguous. Sequencing used cord blood. The chain's CDR3 is CASRVEETQYF. For the CDR3, the DNA is TGTGCCAGCAGGGTAGAAGAGACCCAGTACTTC.